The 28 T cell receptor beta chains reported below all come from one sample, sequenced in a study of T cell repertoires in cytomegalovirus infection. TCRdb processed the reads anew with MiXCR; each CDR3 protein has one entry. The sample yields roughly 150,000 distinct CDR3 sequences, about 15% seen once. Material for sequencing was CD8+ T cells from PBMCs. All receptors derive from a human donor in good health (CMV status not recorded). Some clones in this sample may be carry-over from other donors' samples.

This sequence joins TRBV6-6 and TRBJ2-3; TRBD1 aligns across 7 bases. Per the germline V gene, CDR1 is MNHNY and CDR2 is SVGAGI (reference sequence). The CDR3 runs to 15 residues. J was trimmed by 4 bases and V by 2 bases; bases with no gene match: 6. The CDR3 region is CASSYKDRVADTQYF. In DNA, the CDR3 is TGTGCCAGCAGTTACAAAGACAGGGTCGCAGATACGCAGTATTTT.

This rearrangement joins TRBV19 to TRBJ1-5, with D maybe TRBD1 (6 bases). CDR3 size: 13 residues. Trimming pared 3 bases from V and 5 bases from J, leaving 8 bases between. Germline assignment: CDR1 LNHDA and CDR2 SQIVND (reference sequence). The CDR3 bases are TGTGCCAGTAGTATGGACAGAGATCAGCCCCAGCATTTT. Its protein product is CASSMDRDQPQHF.

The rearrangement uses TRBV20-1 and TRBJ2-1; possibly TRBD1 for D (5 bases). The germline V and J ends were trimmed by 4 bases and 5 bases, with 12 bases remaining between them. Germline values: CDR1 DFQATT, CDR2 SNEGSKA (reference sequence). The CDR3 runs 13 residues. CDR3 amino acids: CSAKGPTDNEQFF. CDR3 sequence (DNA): TGCAGTGCTAAGGGGCCCACGGACAATGAGCAGTTCTTC.

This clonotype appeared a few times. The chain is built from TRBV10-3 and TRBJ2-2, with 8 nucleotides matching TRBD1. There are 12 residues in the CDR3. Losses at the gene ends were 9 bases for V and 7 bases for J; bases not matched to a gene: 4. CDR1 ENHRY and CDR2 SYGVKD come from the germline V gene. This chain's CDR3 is CAIQGVVGELFF. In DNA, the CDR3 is TGTGCCATACAGGGGGTGGTCGGGGAGCTGTTTTTT.

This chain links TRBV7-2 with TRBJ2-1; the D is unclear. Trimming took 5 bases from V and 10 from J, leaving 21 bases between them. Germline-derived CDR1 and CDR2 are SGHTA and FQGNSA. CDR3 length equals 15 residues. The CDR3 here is CASSPRQLGNKEQFF. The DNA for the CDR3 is TGTGCCAGCAGCCCCCGGCAACTGGGCAATAAAGAGCAGTTCTTC.

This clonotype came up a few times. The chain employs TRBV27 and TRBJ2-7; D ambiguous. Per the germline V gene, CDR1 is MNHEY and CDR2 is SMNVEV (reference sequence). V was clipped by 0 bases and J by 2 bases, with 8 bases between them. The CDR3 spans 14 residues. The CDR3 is CASSLSRGTYEQYF. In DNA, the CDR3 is TGTGCCAGCAGTTTATCGAGAGGTACCTACGAGCAGTACTTC.

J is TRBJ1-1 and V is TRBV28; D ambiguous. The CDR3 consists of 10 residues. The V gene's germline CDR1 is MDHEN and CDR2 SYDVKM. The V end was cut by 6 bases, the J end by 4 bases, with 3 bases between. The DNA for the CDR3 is TGTGCCAGCAGATCCACTGAAGCTTTCTTT. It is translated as CASRSTEAFF.

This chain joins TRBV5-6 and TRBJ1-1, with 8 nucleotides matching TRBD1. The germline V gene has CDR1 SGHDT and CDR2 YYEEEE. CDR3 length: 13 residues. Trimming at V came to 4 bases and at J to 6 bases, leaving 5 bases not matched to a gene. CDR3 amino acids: CASSPWTGSEAFF. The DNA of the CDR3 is TGTGCCAGCAGCCCCTGGACAGGGTCTGAAGCTTTCTTT.

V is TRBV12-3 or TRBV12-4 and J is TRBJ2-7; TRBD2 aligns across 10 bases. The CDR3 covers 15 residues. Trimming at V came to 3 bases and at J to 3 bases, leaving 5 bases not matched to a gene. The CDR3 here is CASSFPSGSFYEQYF. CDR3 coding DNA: TGTGCCAGCAGTTTTCCTAGCGGGAGCTTCTACGAGCAGTACTTC.

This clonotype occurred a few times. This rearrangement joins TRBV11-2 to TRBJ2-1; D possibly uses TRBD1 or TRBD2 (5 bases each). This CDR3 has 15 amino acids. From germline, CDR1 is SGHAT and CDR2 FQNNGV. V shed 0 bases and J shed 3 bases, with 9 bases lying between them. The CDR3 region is CASSLERGYYNEQFF. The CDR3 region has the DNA TGTGCCAGCAGCTTAGAGAGGGGTTACTACAATGAGCAGTTCTTC.

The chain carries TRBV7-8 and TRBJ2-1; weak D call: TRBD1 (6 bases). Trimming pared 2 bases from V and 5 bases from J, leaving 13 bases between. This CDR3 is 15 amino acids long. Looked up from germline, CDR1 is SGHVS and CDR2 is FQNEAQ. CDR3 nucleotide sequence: TGTGCCAGCAGCTTATTCCGGGACATAAACAATGAGCAGTTCTTC. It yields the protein CASSLFRDINNEQFF.

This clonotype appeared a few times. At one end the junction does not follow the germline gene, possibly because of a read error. As DNA, the CDR3 is TGTGCCAGCAGTTCCCGGGACAGCAGTCAGCCCCAGCATTTT. It is translated as CASSSRDSSQPQHF. The chain is built from TRBV28 and TRBJ1-5; TRBD1 matches 7 bases. The CDR3 contains 14 residues. Germline V lookup: CDR1 MDHEN, CDR2 SYDVKM.

CDR3 protein: CASSRRGGTRSGEQFF. DNA of the CDR3: TGTGCCAGCAGCCGTAGGGGCGGGACGAGGTCAGGGGAGCAGTTCTTC. The chain carries TRBV14 and TRBJ2-1, with a possible D match to TRBD2 (6 bases). CDR3 size: 16 residues. V lost 4 bases and J lost 10, with 23 bases in between. CDR1 and CDR2 (germline): SGHDN, FVKESK.

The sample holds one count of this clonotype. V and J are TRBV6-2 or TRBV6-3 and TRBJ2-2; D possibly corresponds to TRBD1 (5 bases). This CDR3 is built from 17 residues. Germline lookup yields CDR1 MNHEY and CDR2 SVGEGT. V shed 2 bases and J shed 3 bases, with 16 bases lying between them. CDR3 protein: CASSYTPPRADTGELFF. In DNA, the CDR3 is TGTGCCAGCAGTTACACACCTCCCAGGGCGGACACCGGGGAGCTGTTTTTT.

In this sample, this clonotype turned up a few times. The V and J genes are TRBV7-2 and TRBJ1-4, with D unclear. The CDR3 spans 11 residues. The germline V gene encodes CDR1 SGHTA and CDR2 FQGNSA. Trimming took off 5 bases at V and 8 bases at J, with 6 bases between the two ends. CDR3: CASSPGEKLFF. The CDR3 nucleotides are TGTGCCAGCAGCCCTGGGGAAAAACTGTTTTTT.

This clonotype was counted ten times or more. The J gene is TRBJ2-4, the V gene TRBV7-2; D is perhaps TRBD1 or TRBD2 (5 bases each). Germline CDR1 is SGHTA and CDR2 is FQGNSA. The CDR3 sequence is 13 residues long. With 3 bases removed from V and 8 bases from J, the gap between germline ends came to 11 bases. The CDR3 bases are TGTGCCAGCAGCTTGGGGACCCCTGACATTCAGTACTTC. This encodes CASSLGTPDIQYF.

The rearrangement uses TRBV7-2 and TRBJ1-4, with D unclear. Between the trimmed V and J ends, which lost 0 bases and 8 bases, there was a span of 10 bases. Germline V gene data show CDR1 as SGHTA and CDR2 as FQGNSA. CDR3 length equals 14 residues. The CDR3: CASSLAGRPEKLFF. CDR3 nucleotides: TGTGCCAGCAGCTTAGCGGGAAGACCGGAAAAACTGTTTTTT.

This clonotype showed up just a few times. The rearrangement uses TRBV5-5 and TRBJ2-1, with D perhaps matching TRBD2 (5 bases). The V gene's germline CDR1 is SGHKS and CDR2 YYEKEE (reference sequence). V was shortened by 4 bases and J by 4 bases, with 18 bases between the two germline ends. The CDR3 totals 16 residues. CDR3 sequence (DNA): TGTGCCAGCAGCCACACCCTGGGGAGATCGTACAATGAGCAGTTCTTC. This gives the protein CASSHTLGRSYNEQFF.

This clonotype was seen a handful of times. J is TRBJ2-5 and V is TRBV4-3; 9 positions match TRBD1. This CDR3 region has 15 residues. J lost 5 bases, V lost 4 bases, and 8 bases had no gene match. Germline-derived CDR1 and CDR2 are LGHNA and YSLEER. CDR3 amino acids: CASSPLQGAGETQYF. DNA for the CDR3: TGCGCCAGCAGCCCCCTACAGGGGGCAGGGGAGACCCAGTACTTC.

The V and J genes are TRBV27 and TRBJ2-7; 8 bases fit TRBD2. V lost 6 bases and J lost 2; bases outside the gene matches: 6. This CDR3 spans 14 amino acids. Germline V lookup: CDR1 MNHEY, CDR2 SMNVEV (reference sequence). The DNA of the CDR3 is TGTGCCAGCAGGGCAGCGGGAGTGGCCTACGAGCAGTACTTC. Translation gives CASRAAGVAYEQYF.

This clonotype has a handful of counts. As DNA, the CDR3 is TGTGCCAGCAGCCCCCGGGACTACAACAATGAGCAGTTCTTC. Protein: CASSPRDYNNEQFF. The chain couples TRBV7-6 to TRBJ2-1; TRBD2 matches 7 bases. Per germline, CDR1 SGHVS and CDR2 FNYEAQ. The CDR3 sequence is 14 residues long. Unmatched junction bases numbered 6, after V lost 5 bases and J lost 5 bases.

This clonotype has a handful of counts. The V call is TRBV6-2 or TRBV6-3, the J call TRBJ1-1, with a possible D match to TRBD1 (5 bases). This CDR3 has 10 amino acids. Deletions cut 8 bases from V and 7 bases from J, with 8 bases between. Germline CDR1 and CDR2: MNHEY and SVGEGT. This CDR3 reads CASGAHEAFF. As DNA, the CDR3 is TGTGCCAGCGGGGCGCATGAAGCTTTCTTT.

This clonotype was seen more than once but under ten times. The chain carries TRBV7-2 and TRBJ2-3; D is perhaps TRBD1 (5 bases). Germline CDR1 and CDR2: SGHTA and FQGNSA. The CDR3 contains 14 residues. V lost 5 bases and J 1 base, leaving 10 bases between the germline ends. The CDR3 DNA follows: TGTGCCAGCAGCCCTGGGGCGGGCACAGATACGCAGTATTTT. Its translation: CASSPGAGTDTQYF.

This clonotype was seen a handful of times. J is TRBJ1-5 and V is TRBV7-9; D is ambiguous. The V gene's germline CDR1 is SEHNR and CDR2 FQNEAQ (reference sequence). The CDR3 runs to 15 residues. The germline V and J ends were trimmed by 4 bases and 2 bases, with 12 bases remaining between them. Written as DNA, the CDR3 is TGTGCCAGCAGCTCCGAGGGTTGGGGCAATCAGCCCCAGCATTTT. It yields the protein CASSSEGWGNQPQHF.

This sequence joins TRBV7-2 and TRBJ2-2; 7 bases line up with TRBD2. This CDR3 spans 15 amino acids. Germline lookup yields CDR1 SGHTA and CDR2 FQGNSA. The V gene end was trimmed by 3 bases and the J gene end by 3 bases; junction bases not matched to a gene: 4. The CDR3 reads CASSFRGRDTGELFF. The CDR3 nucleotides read TGTGCCAGCAGCTTTCGGGGGAGGGACACCGGGGAGCTGTTTTTT.

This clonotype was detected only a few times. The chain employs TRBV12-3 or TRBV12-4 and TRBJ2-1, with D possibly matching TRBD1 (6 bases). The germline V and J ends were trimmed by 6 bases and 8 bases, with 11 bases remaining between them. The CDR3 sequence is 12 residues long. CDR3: CASRRTVYEQFF. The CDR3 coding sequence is TGTGCCAGCAGACGGACAGTATATGAGCAGTTCTTC.

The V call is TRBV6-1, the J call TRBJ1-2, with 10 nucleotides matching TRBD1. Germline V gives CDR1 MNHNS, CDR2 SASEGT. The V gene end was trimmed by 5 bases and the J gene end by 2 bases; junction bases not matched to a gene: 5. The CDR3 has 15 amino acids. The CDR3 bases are TGTGCCAGCAGTTATTCGGGACAGGGGAACTATGGCTACACCTTC. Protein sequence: CASSYSGQGNYGYTF.

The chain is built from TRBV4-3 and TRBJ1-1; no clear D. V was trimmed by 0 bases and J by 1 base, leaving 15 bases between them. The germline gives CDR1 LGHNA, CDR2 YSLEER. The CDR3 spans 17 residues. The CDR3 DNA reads TGCGCCAGCAGCCAAGATAGGATATATAAAGGGAACACTGAAGCTTTCTTT. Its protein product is CASSQDRIYKGNTEAFF.